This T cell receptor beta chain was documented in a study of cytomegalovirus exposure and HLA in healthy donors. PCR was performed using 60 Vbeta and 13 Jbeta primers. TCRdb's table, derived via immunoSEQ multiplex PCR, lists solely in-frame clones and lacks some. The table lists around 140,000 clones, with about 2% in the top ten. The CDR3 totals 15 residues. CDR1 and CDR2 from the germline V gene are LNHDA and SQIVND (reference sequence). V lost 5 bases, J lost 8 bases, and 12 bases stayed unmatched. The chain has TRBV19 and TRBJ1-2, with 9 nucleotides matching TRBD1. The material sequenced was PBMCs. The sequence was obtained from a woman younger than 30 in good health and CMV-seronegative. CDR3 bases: TGTGCCAGTAGTGCGGCCGGGACAGGGATCGGGGGCTACACCTTC. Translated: CASSAAGTGIGGYTF.